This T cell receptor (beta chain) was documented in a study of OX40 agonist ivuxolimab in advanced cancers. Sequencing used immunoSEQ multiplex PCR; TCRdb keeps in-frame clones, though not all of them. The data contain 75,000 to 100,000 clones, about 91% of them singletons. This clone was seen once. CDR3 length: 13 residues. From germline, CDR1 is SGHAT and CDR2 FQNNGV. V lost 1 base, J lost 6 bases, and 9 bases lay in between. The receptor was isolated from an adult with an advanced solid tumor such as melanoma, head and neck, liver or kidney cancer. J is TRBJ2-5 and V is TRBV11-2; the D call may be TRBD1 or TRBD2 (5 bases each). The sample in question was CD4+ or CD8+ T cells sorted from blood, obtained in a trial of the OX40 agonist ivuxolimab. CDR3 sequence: CASSLAGQKTQYF. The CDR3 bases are TGTGCCAGCAGCTTAGCGGGGCAAAAGACCCAGTACTTC.